This TCR beta chain was identified during a study of blood T cell repertoires in COVID-19. Study at large: The study drew acute and convalescent COVID-19 samples from the United States, Italy and Spain. Sources were T cells, B-cell-depleted T cells, or PBMCs; the material itself was cDNA or gDNA.

In germline, CDR1 is SGHDT, CDR2 YYEEEE. V lost 0 bases, J lost 8 bases, and 5 bases lay in between. The CDR3 contains 11 residues. Per the study methods: Estimates of nucleated cell counts were drawn from the amplification of reference gene primers. This table comes from immunoSEQ multiplex PCR, and its TCRdb copy is limited to in-frame clones, with some not included. The V and J calls and clone size were taken over from that table, and D and trimming were inferred from the DNA. This repertoire shows fewer than 500,000 clones, just over 85% found once; its top ten account for almost 1.5%. This clone was counted a few times.

The sequence was collected from a young woman with active or convalescent COVID-19. The gene calls are TRBV5-6 and TRBJ1-2; D remains ambiguous. Material: peripheral blood. CDR3 nucleotide sequence: TGTGCCAGCAGCTTGGCAGCGGGCTACACCTTC. Protein product: CASSLAAGYTF.